The 17 T cell receptor beta chains below all came from one sample that was sequenced in a study of blood T cell repertoires in COVID-19. Some clones are missing from TCRdb's copy, which holds only in-frame ones; the method was immunoSEQ multiplex PCR. The profile covers roughly 360,000 clones, with around nine tenths appearing a single time and more than 0.9% taken by the ten largest. Source material: PBMCs or T cells enriched from blood (not recorded which). These receptors all come from a woman in her twenties or thirties with acute COVID-19.

The chain combines TRBV2 with TRBJ1-4; D perhaps matches TRBD1 (5 bases). The length of the CDR3 is 14 residues. Germline lookup yields CDR1 SNHLY and CDR2 FYNNEI. V lost 6 bases, J lost 6 bases, and 14 bases lay in between. The CDR3 here is CASRHQGRDEKLFF. CDR3 coding DNA: TGTGCCAGCAGGCATCAGGGTCGCGATGAAAAACTGTTTTTT.

The chain carries TRBV7-3 and TRBJ2-2; 7 bases match TRBD2. The CDR3 runs 14 residues. CDR1 is SGHTA and CDR2 is FQGTGA in the germline V gene. The J segment lost 6 bases and the V segment lost 5 bases, leaving 6 bases of the junction unmatched. As DNA, the CDR3 is TGTGCCAGCAGCCTCGCCGGGGGGTCCGGGGAGCTGTTTTTT. Translating it yields CASSLAGGSGELFF.

DNA of the CDR3: TGTGCCAGCAGTGTCATCTCGGGGGGCCTCAATCAGCCCCAGCATTTT. This translates into CASSVISGGLNQPQHF. J is TRBJ1-5 and V is TRBV6-1, with D maybe TRBD1 (6 bases). The CDR3 is 16 amino acids. Germline CDR1 reads MNHNS; CDR2 reads SASEGT. V was clipped by 4 bases and J by 3 bases, with 16 bases between them.

This chain joins TRBV9 and TRBJ2-1, with a weak D call TRBD2 (6 bases). The CDR3 totals 14 residues. Germline V gene data show CDR1 as SGDLS and CDR2 as YYNGEE. V lost 0 bases and J 2 bases, leaving 6 bases between the germline ends. The chain's CDR3 is CASSVAGAYNEQFF. CDR3 bases: TGTGCCAGCAGCGTAGCGGGGGCCTACAATGAGCAGTTCTTC.

For this clone: Other DNA sequences of this sample code for an identical CDR3. V is TRBV27 and J is TRBJ2-7; 8 nucleotides match TRBD2. Germline CDR1 reads MNHEY; CDR2 reads SMNVEV (reference sequence). This CDR3 is 14 amino acids long. Trimming removed 3 bases from V and 1 base from J; junction bases left unmatched: 2. CDR3 in DNA: TGTGCCAGCAGTTTCACGGGGGGGTCCTACGAGCAGTACTTC. This encodes CASSFTGGSYEQYF.

This chain uses TRBV9 with TRBJ2-7, with D uncertain. V lost 0 bases to trimming and J lost 6 bases, with 10 bases between them. The CDR3 runs to 13 residues. The germline V gene encodes CDR1 SGDLS and CDR2 YYNGEE. In DNA, the CDR3 is TGTGCCAGCAGCGTAGGACTCAACCCCGAGCAGTACTTC. The encoded protein is CASSVGLNPEQYF.

The V gene is TRBV15, the J gene TRBJ1-6; D is perhaps TRBD1 (5 bases). Germline CDR1 is LNHNV and CDR2 is YYDKDF (reference sequence). Trimming removed 3 bases at V and 6 bases at J, with 18 bases between. The CDR3 is 17 residues long. CDR3 amino acids: CATSRKLSGGVNSPLHF. In DNA, the CDR3 is TGTGCCACCAGCAGGAAGCTTAGCGGGGGTGTTAATTCACCCCTCCACTTT.

V usage is TRBV19 and J usage is TRBJ1-5, with a tentative D call TRBD1 (5 bases). The germline gives CDR1 LNHDA, CDR2 SQIVND (reference sequence). This CDR3 has 14 amino acids. V lost 5 bases, J lost 4 bases, and 12 bases lay in between. CDR3 residues: CASSVQGRNQPQHF. In nucleotides, the CDR3 is TGTGCCAGTAGTGTTCAGGGTCGGAATCAGCCCCAGCATTTT.

This clone has a single count. This chain links TRBV9 with TRBJ1-5, with TRBD1 as a possible D gene (5 bases). Germline CDR1 SGDLS, CDR2 YYNGEE. This CDR3 has 15 residues. V was clipped by 4 bases and J by 0 bases, with 11 bases between them. Here the CDR3 reads CASSPGGYSNQPQHF. CDR3 DNA: TGTGCCAGCAGCCCCGGGGGTTATAGCAATCAGCCCCAGCATTTT.

The chain couples TRBV27 to TRBJ2-7, with TRBD2 as a possible D gene (6 bases). Trimming left V 3 bases short and J 5 bases short, with 14 bases between. There are 14 residues in the CDR3. Germline V CDR1 and CDR2: MNHEY, SMNVEV (reference sequence). The CDR3 coding sequence is TGTGCCAGCAGTTTCCCAGGGAGGTCCAACGAGCAGTACTTC. Its translation: CASSFPGRSNEQYF.

This sequence joins TRBV7-9 and TRBJ2-1; 9 bases agree with TRBD2. The CDR3 spans 15 residues. CDR1 is SEHNR and CDR2 is FQNEAQ in the germline V gene (reference sequence). V lost 3 bases, J lost 6 bases, and 6 bases stayed unmatched. The CDR3 bases are TGTGCCAGCAGCTTCCCCGGGACTAGCAGCAATGAGCAGTTCTTC. The encoded protein is CASSFPGTSSNEQFF. Looking up the rest from reference TRBV7-9 and TRBJ2-1 gives the full variable domain: DTGVSQNPRHKITKRGQNVTFRCDPISEHNRLYWYRQTLGQGPEFLTYFQNEAQLEKSRLLSDRFSAERPKGSFSTLEIQRTEQGDSAMYLCASSFPGTSSNEQFFGPGTRLTVL.

V is TRBV19 and J is TRBJ2-1; TRBD2 aligns across 9 bases. Germline CDR1 reads LNHDA; CDR2 reads SQIVND (reference sequence). J lost 4 bases, V lost 5 bases, and 6 bases had no gene match. The CDR3 is 15 amino acids. The CDR3 DNA is TGTGCCAGTAGTGGGATAGCGGGGGATTACAATGAGCAGTTCTTC. Its translation: CASSGIAGDYNEQFF.

V usage is TRBV5-1 and J usage is TRBJ2-2; no clear D gene. The germline V gene has CDR1 SGHRS and CDR2 YFSETQ. Deletions cut 2 bases from V and 3 bases from J, with 5 bases between. This CDR3 region has 13 residues. CDR3 DNA sequence: TGCGCCAGCAGCTTAACAGACACCGGGGAGCTGTTTTTT. Translation gives CASSLTDTGELFF.

In DNA, the CDR3 is TGTGCCAGCAGCGTGACAACCCTAGCGGCGCGGACAAATGAGCAGTTCTTC. Residues: CASSVTTLAARTNEQFF. The chain carries TRBV9 and TRBJ2-1; TRBD2 aligns across 7 bases. The J segment lost 7 bases and the V segment lost 2 bases, leaving 15 bases of the junction unmatched. The germline CDR1 and CDR2 sequences are SGDLS and YYNGEE. The CDR3 length is 17 residues.

On this clone itself: One end of the junction varies from germline; a read error may be responsible. This rearrangement joins TRBV5-1 to TRBJ1-2; maybe TRBD1 (5 bases). In germline, CDR1 is SGHRS, CDR2 YFSETQ. The CDR3 is 15 amino acids. As DNA, the CDR3 is TGCGCCAGCAGTTTGGCGGAGTTGGGGCGCTATGGCTACACCTTC. As protein: CASSLAELGRYGYTF.

The V gene is TRBV7-2, the J gene TRBJ1-3; 7 bases line up with TRBD1. V gave up 5 bases and J gave up 1 base; unmatched junction bases: 11. Germline V lookup: CDR1 SGHTA, CDR2 FQGNSA. The CDR3 is made up of 17 amino acids. CDR3: CASSPKPKGQSGNTIYF. CDR3 coding DNA: TGTGCCAGCAGCCCTAAGCCCAAGGGACAGTCTGGAAACACCATATATTTT.

The chain employs TRBV27 and TRBJ2-7; the match to TRBD2 covers 7 bases. The CDR3 has 16 residues. Germline CDR1 reads MNHEY; CDR2 reads SMNVEV (reference sequence). Trimming took 0 bases from V and 1 from J; bases not matched to a gene: 6. CDR3 nucleotides: TGTGCCAGCAGTTTATCTGGATTGGGGGGGTCCTACGAGCAGTACTTC. Protein product: CASSLSGLGGSYEQYF.